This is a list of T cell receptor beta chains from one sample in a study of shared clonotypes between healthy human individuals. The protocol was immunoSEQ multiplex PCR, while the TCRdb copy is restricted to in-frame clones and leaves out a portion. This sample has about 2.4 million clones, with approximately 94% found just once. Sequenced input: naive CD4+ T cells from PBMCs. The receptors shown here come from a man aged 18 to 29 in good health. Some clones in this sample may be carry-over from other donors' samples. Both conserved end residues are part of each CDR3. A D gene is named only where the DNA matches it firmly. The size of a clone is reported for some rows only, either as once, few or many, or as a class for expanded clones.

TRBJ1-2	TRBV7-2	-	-	TGTGCCAGCAGCCCACAAGCGGACGGCTACACCTTC	CASSPQADGYTF
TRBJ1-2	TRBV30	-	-	TGTGCCTGGAGCGGCCATCGGATAGATGGCTACACCTTC	CAWSGHRIDGYTF
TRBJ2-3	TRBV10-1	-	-	TGCGCCAGCAGTCGTACCGGGACGGTGGAGATGCATACGCAGTATTTT	CASSRTGTVEMHTQYF
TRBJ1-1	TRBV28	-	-	TGTGCCAGCAGACAAACCGGGGGCAGGGTTGAAGCTTTCTTT	CASRQTGGRVEAFF
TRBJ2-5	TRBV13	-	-	TGTGCCAGCAGCTCCTTCCACAGATCGGGGACTGAGAAGAGGTCCCAGTACTTC	CASSSFHRSGTEKRSQYF
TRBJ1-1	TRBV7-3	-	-	TGTGCCAGCAGCCCCCGGGGGCGGTTGAACACTGAAGCTTTCTTT	CASSPRGRLNTEAFF
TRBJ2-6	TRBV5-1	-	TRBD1	TGCGCCACCGCGGATTTGGACAGGGCTGGGGCCAACGTCCTGACTTTC	CATADLDRAGANVLTF
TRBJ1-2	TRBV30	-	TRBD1	TGTGCCTGGAGTGTACTCGGACAGGGCTATGGCTACACCTTC	CAWSVLGQGYGYTF
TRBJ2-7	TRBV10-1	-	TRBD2	TGCGCCAGCAGCCGCGGGACTAGCGGATACGAGCAGTACTTC	CASSRGTSGYEQYF
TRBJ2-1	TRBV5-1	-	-	TGCGCCAGCAGCTTGTTTGTCCAGGGGGGGGACAATGAGCAGTTCTTC	CASSLFVQGGDNEQFF
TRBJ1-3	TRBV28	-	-	TGTGCCAGCAGTTGGATGAGACCGAGCTCTGGAAACACCATATATTTT	CASSWMRPSSGNTIYF
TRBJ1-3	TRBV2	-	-	TGTGCCAGCACCCTACAGGGTACTGGAAACACCATATATTTT	CASTLQGTGNTIYF
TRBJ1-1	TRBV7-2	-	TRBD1	TGTGCCAGCAGCTCCCGTAGGGGGCCAATGAACACTGAAGCTTTCTTT	CASSSRRGPMNTEAFF
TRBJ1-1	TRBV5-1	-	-	TGCGCCAGCAGCTCCGGGACTTCGAACACTGAAGCTTTCTTT	CASSSGTSNTEAFF
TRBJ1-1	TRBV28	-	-	TGTGCCAGCAGTTTAAGCACTGAAGCTTTCTTT	CASSLSTEAFF
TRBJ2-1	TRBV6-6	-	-	TGTGCCACTCGAAATTTGGGCTTAGGTCCCAATGAGCAGTTCTTC	CATRNLGLGPNEQFF
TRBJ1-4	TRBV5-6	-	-	TGTGCCAGCAGCGCCTACAGGGTCGAAAAACTGTTTTTT	CASSAYRVEKLFF
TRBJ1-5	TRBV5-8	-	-	TGTGCCAGCAGCCCTCTAGAGGGTCAGCCCCAGCATTTT	CASSPLEGQPQHF
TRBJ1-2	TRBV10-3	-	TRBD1	TGTGCCATCAGGGCCGGGACAGGGAATAGCTATGGCTACACCTTC	CAIRAGTGNSYGYTF
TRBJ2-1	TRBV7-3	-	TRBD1	TGTGCCAGCAGCTTAAGGACAGGGGGCAGGAATGAGCAGTTCTTC	CASSLRTGGRNEQFF
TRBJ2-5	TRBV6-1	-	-	TGTGCCAGCAGCCAAAGGGGAGTACAAGAGACCCAGTACTTC	CASSQRGVQETQYF
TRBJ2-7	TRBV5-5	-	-	TGTGCCAGCAGCATCAACACCGGGTTTCTTACCGCCTACGAGCAGTACTTC	CASSINTGFLTAYEQYF
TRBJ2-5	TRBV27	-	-	TGTGCCAGCAGTCTCAAGTATCAAGAGACCCAGTACTTC	CASSLKYQETQYF
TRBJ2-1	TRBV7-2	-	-	TGTGCCAGCAGCTTAGTGAGGTACAATGAGCAGTTCTTC	CASSLVRYNEQFF
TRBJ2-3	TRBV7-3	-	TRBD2	TGTGCCAGCAGCTTGGGGTCTGCTAGCGGGAGGACGCAGTATTTT	CASSLGSASGRTQYF
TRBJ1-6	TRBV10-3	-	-	TGTGCCTCCGGGACCTATAATTCACCCCTCCACTTT	CASGTYNSPLHF
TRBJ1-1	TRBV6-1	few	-	TGTGCCAGCATCCGAGAAGGCAGCGGGAACACTGAAGCTTTCTTT	CASIREGSGNTEAFF
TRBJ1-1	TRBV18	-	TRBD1	TGTGCCAGCTCGCGCGACAGGGAAGTGTCGAACACTGAAGCTTTCTTT	CASSRDREVSNTEAFF